This TCR beta chain was recovered during a study of blood T cell repertoires in COVID-19. Study background: PBMCs, B-cell-depleted T cells, or T cells provided the cDNA or gDNA that made up the material.

In terms of age and location, participants ranged from roughly 18 to 90 years and lived in about 25 US areas. The germline CDR1 and CDR2 sequences are LNHNV and YYDKDF (reference sequence). The CDR3 has 16 residues. V lost 3 bases and J lost 4, with 18 bases in between. This clone has more than one count but fewer than ten. Per the authors' pipeline: Estimation of nucleated cell counts was performed using reference gene primer amplification. Sequencing used immunoSEQ multiplex PCR; TCRdb keeps in-frame clones, though not all of them. Clonal size and the V and J genes are those of that table, whereas D and trimming came from the DNA. The sample consists of a few hundred thousand clones, roughly nine tenths of them appearing once.

Sequencing was performed on PBMCs or T cells enriched from blood (not recorded which). J is TRBJ1-1 and V is TRBV15; maybe TRBD1 (6 bases). This receptor was identified in a woman between 25 and 40 years old who had recovered from COVID-19. DNA of the CDR3: TGTGCCACCAGCAGTCCGGTGGGGGCGCCGGGCACTGAAGCTTTCTTT. Amino acids: CATSSPVGAPGTEAFF.